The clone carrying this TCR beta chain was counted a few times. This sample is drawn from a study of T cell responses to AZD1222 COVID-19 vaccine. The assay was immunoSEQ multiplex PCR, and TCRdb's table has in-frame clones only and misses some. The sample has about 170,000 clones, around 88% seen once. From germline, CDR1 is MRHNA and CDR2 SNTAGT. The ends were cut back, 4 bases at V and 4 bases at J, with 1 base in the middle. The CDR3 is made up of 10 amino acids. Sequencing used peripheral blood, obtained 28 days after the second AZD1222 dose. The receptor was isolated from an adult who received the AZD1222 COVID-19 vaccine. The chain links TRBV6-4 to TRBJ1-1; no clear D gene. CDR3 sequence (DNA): TGTGCCAGCAGTGTCACTGAAGCTTTCTTT. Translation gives CASSVTEAFF.